These 12 T cell receptor beta chains were all obtained from the same sample, sequenced in a study of spatial heterogeneity in lung cancer. A single record per CDR3 protein comes from TCRdb applying MiXCR to the 5' RACE reads. The sample shows more than 80,000 distinct CDR3 sequences, approximately 12% of them seen only once. Regarding time point: sample taken at primary tumor resection. Unsorted whole RNA samples from tumor, nontumor lung or frozen PBMC were sequenced. The material was PBMCs, obtained at surgery. The source of these receptors is a male donor with early-stage non-small cell lung cancer.

This clonotype appeared many times. The rearrangement links TRBV6-1 to TRBJ2-1, with TRBD1 identical over 7 bases. In germline, CDR1 is MNHNS, CDR2 SASEGT. V shed 2 bases and J 4 bases; nucleotides not matched to a gene: 8. CDR3 length equals 16 residues. The CDR3, as DNA: TGTGCCAGCAGTGAAAGGCCCCAGGGGGAATACAATGAGCAGTTCTTC. This codes for CASSERPQGEYNEQFF.

The table lists this clonotype with many counts. The V call is TRBV11-2, the J call TRBJ2-5; TRBD2 matches at 9 bases. This CDR3 has 16 amino acids. Trimming at V came to 5 bases and at J to 4 bases, leaving 11 bases not matched to a gene. The germline V gene encodes CDR1 SGHAT and CDR2 FQNNGV. CDR3 in DNA: TGTGCCAGCAGCCTCCTCCCTGCGGGAGGGGGAGAGACCCAGTACTTC. The encoded protein is CASSLLPAGGGETQYF.

J is TRBJ2-7 and V is TRBV6-1; no clear D gene. The germline CDR1 and CDR2 sequences are MNHNS and SASEGT. The CDR3 length is 14 residues. The V end was cut by 6 bases, the J end by 2 bases, with 14 bases between. The CDR3 sequence: CASSPVRIAYEQYF. Here the CDR3 DNA reads TGTGCCAGCAGCCCCGTTAGGATCGCCTACGAGCAGTACTTC.

The CDR3 sequence: CASRTKGTGAQETQYF. The CDR3 bases are TGCGCCAGCAGGACCAAAGGGACGGGAGCTCAAGAGACCCAGTACTTC. This sequence joins TRBV5-1 and TRBJ2-5, with D possibly TRBD2 on 6 matching bases. CDR3 length: 16 residues. Germline values: CDR1 SGHRS, CDR2 YFSETQ. Deletions cut 5 bases from V and 2 bases from J, with 19 bases between.

This clonotype turned up a few times. The V call is TRBV7-8, the J call TRBJ2-5, with TRBD2 identical over 13 bases. This CDR3 contains 16 residues. The junction had 6 bases not matched to a gene; V was cut back by 3 bases and J by 5 bases. From germline, CDR1 is SGHVS and CDR2 FQNEAQ. The CDR3 DNA is TGTGCCAGCAGCTTGACTAGCGGGGGGTCATGGGAGACCCAGTACTTC. Its translation: CASSLTSGGSWETQYF.

The table lists this clonotype with a few counts. The rearrangement links TRBV5-6 to TRBJ2-4; D may be TRBD1 or TRBD2 (5 bases each). With 3 bases removed from V and 0 bases from J, the gap between germline ends came to 7 bases. The CDR3 is 14 residues long. Germline lookup yields CDR1 SGHDT and CDR2 YYEEEE. CDR3 in DNA: TGTGCCAGCAGCTGGGGGATAGCCAAAAACATTCAGTACTTC. It is translated as CASSWGIAKNIQYF.

In this sample, this clonotype turned up a few times. The genes are TRBV6-1 and TRBJ1-2, with D unresolved. Germline CDR1 reads MNHNS; CDR2 reads SASEGT. The CDR3 runs to 14 residues. The ends were cut back, 0 bases at V and 4 bases at J, with 9 bases in the middle. CDR3 coding DNA: TGTGCCAGCAGTGAAGCGCGCGGACCCTATGGCTACACCTTC. Residues: CASSEARGPYGYTF.

The chain combines TRBV14 with TRBJ1-1; TRBD1 aligns across 10 bases. This CDR3 spans 16 amino acids. The V and J ends lost 0 bases and 5 bases, in that order; junction bases with no gene match: 6. Germline CDR1 is SGHDN and CDR2 is FVKESK. The CDR3 region has the DNA TGTGCCAGCAGCCAAGATATATCGGACAGGGGGACTGAAGCTTTCTTT. It encodes CASSQDISDRGTEAFF.

This clonotype was detected many times. This rearrangement joins TRBV4-1 to TRBJ1-5, with 11 nucleotides matching TRBD1. From germline, CDR1 is MGHRA and CDR2 YSYEKL. V lost 3 bases, J lost 7 bases, and 2 bases stayed unmatched. CDR3 length: 14 residues. The CDR3 here is CASSQGTGGQPQHF. Here the CDR3 DNA reads TGCGCCAGCAGCCAGGGGACAGGGGGACAGCCCCAGCATTTT.

This clonotype was detected a few times. The chain has TRBV5-6 and TRBJ1-1; D ambiguous. This CDR3 is 13 amino acids long. Trimming stripped 1 base from V and 4 bases from J, with 8 bases between. Germline CDR1 and CDR2: SGHDT and YYEEEE. The CDR3 sequence is CASSLLRSTEAFF. In nucleotides, the CDR3 is TGTGCCAGCAGCTTGCTCAGGAGCACTGAAGCTTTCTTT.

This clonotype was detected a few times. This chain uses TRBV2 with TRBJ2-7; 9 nucleotides match TRBD2. The ends lost 3 bases at V and 5 bases at J; junction bases unmatched: 5. CDR1 is SNHLY, CDR2 FYNNEI, per germline. The CDR3 is made up of 14 amino acids. The CDR3 coding sequence is TGTGCCAGCAGTGAGATAGCGGGAGTGGACGAGCAGTACTTC. Translating gives CASSEIAGVDEQYF.

The chain carries TRBV4-3 and TRBJ2-2; D assignment may be TRBD1 or TRBD2 (5 bases each). V lost 8 bases and J 9 bases, leaving 13 bases between the germline ends. Germline V gene data show CDR1 as LGHNA and CDR2 as YSLEER. This CDR3 has 12 residues. The CDR3 region has the DNA TGCGCCAGCTCTGGGACCCGCCGGGAGCTGTTTTTT. This sequence encodes CASSGTRRELFF.